The clone carrying this T cell receptor beta chain was counted at least ten times. What it recognizes is unknown. The sample comes from a study of T cells after yellow fever vaccination. Regarding the study as a whole: Clones from primary vaccination mostly reappeared after the booster (over 95% CD4, approximately 91% CD8).

Using its own MiXCR run on the 5' RACE reads, TCRdb lists one record per CDR3 protein. The sample has tens of thousands of distinct CDR3 sequences, 7.1% seen once. The CDR3 runs to 15 residues. Germline-derived CDR1 and CDR2 are GTSNPN and SVGIG (reference sequence). The V segment lost 5 bases and the J segment 8 bases; nucleotides outside the gene matches: 10. The chain is built from TRBV30 and TRBJ2-1; TRBD2 matches 12 bases. This clonotype was sampled from a man aged 18 to 30 who received the YFV17D yellow fever vaccine. This sample comprised CD8+ T cells sorted from PBMCs, obtained 4 to 6 days after the first yellow fever vaccination. The CDR3 is CAWAPLAGGPDEQFF. Written as DNA, the CDR3 is TGTGCCTGGGCGCCCCTAGCGGGGGGGCCGGATGAGCAGTTCTTC.